Listed below are T cell receptor beta chains from one sample, sequenced in a study of T cells in Graves' hyperthyroidism and ophthalmopathy. TCRdb fed the multiplex PCR reads into MiXCR, producing one record per CDR3 protein. This repertoire shows more than 500,000 distinct CDR3 sequences, 15% to 20% found once; its top ten account for about 29%. Sequences were obtained from blood. These receptors were obtained from a woman aged 30 to 39 with Graves' ophthalmopathy. Each CDR3 is given with its conserved first and last residue. A D gene is named only where the DNA matches it firmly. Clone size is shown for a subset of rows, as once, few, many or a class of expanded clone.

j_call clone_size v_call d_call cdr3_nt cdr3_aa
TRBJ2-5 - TRBV27 TRBD2 TGTGCCAGCAGCTCCTCATCTCTAGCGGGAGAGGTTGGGTACTTC CASSSSSLAGEVGYF
TRBJ2-1 many TRBV6-5 TRBD2 TGTGCCAGCAGTTACGGCCCCCTTGGCGGGAGTTTGAATGAGCAGTTCTTC CASSYGPLGGSLNEQFF
TRBJ2-1 - TRBV7-2 - TGTGCCAGCAGCGCCAGCAGCTTGGTAGGGACGGGGATCTCCTACAATGAGCAGTTCTTC CASSASSLVGTGISYNEQFF
TRBJ2-7 - TRBV6-2/TRBV6-3 - TGTGCCAGCAGTTACGCCAGCTACGAGCAGTACTTC CASSYASYEQYF
TRBJ2-1 few TRBV5-1 TRBD2 TGCGCCAGCAGCCTAGCCGGGACAGGGGCTACTAGCGGGAGGATCTCACTTTACAATGAGCAGTTCTTC CASSLAGTGATSGRISLYNEQFF
TRBJ2-5 many TRBV7-7 TRBD2 TGTGCTAGCAGCTTTCGGACTAGCGGGAGTGAGACCCAGTACTTC CASSFRTSGSETQYF
TRBJ2-1 few TRBV11-1 - TGTGCCAGCAGCTCCCGACGGACGGCCTACAATGAGCAGTTCTTC CASSSRRTAYNEQFF
TRBJ1-6 many TRBV28 TRBD1 TGTGCCAGCACCGGGGACAGGGTCGGAACACCCCTCCACTTT CASTGDRVGTPLHF
TRBJ1-5 few TRBV30 - TGTGCCTGGGATGACCGGGACGTTAGCAATCAGCCCCAGCATTTT CAWDDRDVSNQPQHF
TRBJ2-7 many TRBV6-1 TRBD1 TGTGCCAGCAGTGCCTCGACAGGGGTCTCCGAGCAGTACTTC CASSASTGVSEQYF
TRBJ1-6 few TRBV4-3 - TGCGCCAGCAGCCGCCTGGGAGGGGGTCCCCTCCACTTT CASSRLGGGPLHF
TRBJ1-5 few TRBV24-1 TRBD1 TGTGCCACCAGCGACAGGGGGAGCAATCAGCCCCAGCATTTT CATSDRGSNQPQHF
TRBJ1-2 - TRBV30 - TGTGCCTGGAGTGGACAAGCTGGCTACACCTTC CAWSGQAGYTF
TRBJ2-7 - TRBV27 TRBD1 TGTGCCAGCACCCGGACAGGTCTCCACAAGCAGTACTTC CASTRTGLHKQYF
TRBJ2-7 - TRBV20-1 TRBD1 TGCAGTGCTTCCGTACAGGGGGCGCGACTAGCTGACGCCTACGAGCAGTACTTC CSASVQGARLADAYEQYF
TRBJ2-1 - TRBV27 TRBD2 TGTGCCAGCAGTTTAGTTCAGCGGCGGGAGGATGAGCAGTTCTTC CASSLVQRREDEQFF
TRBJ2-4 many TRBV5-1 - TGCGCCAGCAGTTCAGGGGAAACGGCCAAAAACATTCAGTACTTC CASSSGETAKNIQYF
TRBJ1-5 - TRBV20-1 TRBD1 TGCAGTGCTAACCGGGACAGGGGCAATCAGCCCCAGCATTTT CSANRDRGNQPQHF
TRBJ2-5 many TRBV7-9 TRBD2 TGTGCCAGCAGCATTAGCGGGAGTTTGGAGACCCAGTACTTC CASSISGSLETQYF
TRBJ1-1 - TRBV25-1 - TGTGCCAGCATGGAGCGACGGAACACTGAAGCTTTCTTT CASMERRNTEAFF
TRBJ2-1 many TRBV7-2 - TGTGCCAGCAGCTATAGACATTACAATGAGCAGTTCTTC CASSYRHYNEQFF
TRBJ2-3 many TRBV20-1 - TGCAGTGCTAGAGCGGGAGACATCAGCACAGATACGCAGTATTTT CSARAGDISTDTQYF
TRBJ2-1 few TRBV24-1 - TGTGCCACCAGTGATTCACGCGGGGCCAGCTCCTACAATGAGCAGTTCTTC CATSDSRGASSYNEQFF
TRBJ2-1 - TRBV11-2 - TGTGCCAGCAGCTCCCCCCCTATGGGCTTATCTAGTAGAGGTGAGCAGTTCTTC CASSSPPMGLSSRGEQFF
TRBJ2-3 few TRBV5-4 TRBD1 TGTGCCGGCAGAGGAACATCCAGGGGGCGTCCAGATACGCAGTATTTT CAGRGTSRGRPDTQYF
TRBJ2-7 many TRBV11-2 - TGTGCCAGCAGCCCGTCTAGCTACGCCTACGAGCAGTACTTC CASSPSSYAYEQYF
TRBJ2-7 - TRBV20-1 - TGCAGTGCTAGTCCATATTCTGGCTACGAGCAGTACTTC CSASPYSGYEQYF
TRBJ2-7 many TRBV30 - TGTGCCTGGGGTCCGGTTGACGAGCAGTACTTC CAWGPVDEQYF
TRBJ1-2 once TRBV19 - TGTGCCAGTAGTATAGGTGATCGGCCTGGCTACACCTTC CASSIGDRPGYTF
TRBJ1-5 - TRBV13 - TGTGCCAGCAGCTTAGGCGGGTCGGGTGGTCAGCCCCAGCATTTT CASSLGGSGGQPQHF
TRBJ2-1 - TRBV19 - TGTGCCAGTAGTACCATCCCCACCGGGGCCGCTCGCAATGAGCAGTTCTTC CASSTIPTGAARNEQFF
TRBJ2-7 many TRBV5-4 TRBD1 TGTGCCAGCAGCTTTGGGACAGACTACGAGCAGTACTTC CASSFGTDYEQYF
TRBJ2-2 many TRBV3-1 TRBD2 TGTGCCACATCAGCGGGAGCGGGCGGGGAGCTGTTTTTT CATSAGAGGELFF
TRBJ2-2 many TRBV7-2 - TGTGCCAGCAGCTTAGACTCGAACACCGGGGAGCTGTTTTTT CASSLDSNTGELFF
TRBJ1-1 - TRBV5-1 TRBD1 TGCGCCAGCAGCTTGGGGCCACAGGGGAGAGCTTTCTTT CASSLGPQGRAFF
TRBJ2-5 many TRBV28 TRBD2 TGTGCCAGCAGTCATATTTTGCGGGGGGAGACCCAGTACTTC CASSHILRGETQYF
TRBJ1-1 - TRBV20-1 TRBD1 TGCAGTGCTAGAGATGGAGGACAGGGGCGTCTCTGGAGCTCTGAAGCTTTCTTT CSARDGGQGRLWSSEAFF
TRBJ1-4 many TRBV6-1 - TGTGCCAGCAGGATGGATGTGATCGGTGAAAAACTGTTTTTT CASRMDVIGEKLFF
TRBJ2-7 - TRBV29-1 TRBD2 TGCAGCGCCCGACTAGCCGAAGCCTACGAGCAGTACTTC CSARLAEAYEQYF
TRBJ2-7 few TRBV9 - TGTGCCAGCAGCGTAGACGCGGACCCCTACGAGCAGTACTTC CASSVDADPYEQYF
TRBJ1-2 - TRBV9 - TGTGCCAGCAGCGTAGGCCAGAGCTATGGCTACACCTTC CASSVGQSYGYTF
TRBJ1-1 few TRBV28 TRBD1 TGTGCCAGCAGTTACACAGGGGGTCCCCGGGGCACTGAAGCTTTCTTT CASSYTGGPRGTEAFF
TRBJ2-7 many TRBV6-1 TRBD1 TGTGCCAGCAGTGCCGGGACAGGGGGCTACGAGCAGTACTTC CASSAGTGGYEQYF
TRBJ2-5 - TRBV6-1 TRBD1 TGTGCCAGCAGTACCATGGACAGGGGGGAGACCCAGTACTTC CASSTMDRGETQYF
TRBJ1-6 many TRBV5-1 - TGCGCCAGCAGCTCTGAGGGGAATTCACCCCTCCACTTT CASSSEGNSPLHF
TRBJ2-1 - TRBV15 TRBD1 TGTGCCACCAGCCGGGACAGGGGCTACAATAAGCAGTTCTTC CATSRDRGYNKQFF
TRBJ2-5 few TRBV20-1 - TGCAGTGCTCCCTTAAGGGCGGTACAAGAGACCCAGTACTTC CSAPLRAVQETQYF
TRBJ2-7 - TRBV18 - TGTGCCAGCTCACTCCCGAGGGCAGGGAGGATGGACGAGCAGTACTTC CASSLPRAGRMDEQYF
TRBJ2-3 few TRBV13 TRBD1 TGTGCCAGCAGCTTCGGACAGGGGGGCGATACGCAGTATTTT CASSFGQGGDTQYF